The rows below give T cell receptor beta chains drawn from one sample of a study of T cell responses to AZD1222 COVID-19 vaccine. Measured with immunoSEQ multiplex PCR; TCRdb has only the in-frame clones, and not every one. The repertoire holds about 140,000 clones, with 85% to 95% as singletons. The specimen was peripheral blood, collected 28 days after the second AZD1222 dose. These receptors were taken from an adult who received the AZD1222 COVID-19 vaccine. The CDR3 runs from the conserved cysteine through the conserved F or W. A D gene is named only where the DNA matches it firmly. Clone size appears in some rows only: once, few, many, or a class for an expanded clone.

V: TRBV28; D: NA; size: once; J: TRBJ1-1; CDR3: CASSPTGSTEAFF; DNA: TGTGCCAGCAGTCCCACAGGGAGCACTGAAGCTTTCTTT
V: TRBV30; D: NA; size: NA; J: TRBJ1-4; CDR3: CAWSVGLSNEKLFF; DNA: TGTGCCTGGAGTGTGGGGCTATCCAATGAAAAACTGTTTTTT
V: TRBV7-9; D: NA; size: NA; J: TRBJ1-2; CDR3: CASSPGPRRDGYTF; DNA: TGTGCCAGCAGTCCGGGGCCCCGGCGGGATGGCTACACCTTC
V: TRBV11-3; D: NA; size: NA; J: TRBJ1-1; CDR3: CASSLAGGTEAFF; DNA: TGTGCCAGCAGCTTAGCGGGTGGAACTGAAGCTTTCTTT
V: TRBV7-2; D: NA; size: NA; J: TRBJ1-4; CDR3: CASSPTRGGEKLFF; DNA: TGTGCCAGCAGCCCCACTAGAGGAGGTGAAAAACTGTTTTTT
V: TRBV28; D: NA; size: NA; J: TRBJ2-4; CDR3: CASSYNNLAKNIQYF; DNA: TGTGCCAGCAGTTATAATAATCTAGCCAAAAACATTCAGTACTTC
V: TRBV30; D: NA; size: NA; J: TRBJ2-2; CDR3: CAWSVGEVTGELFF; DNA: TGTGCCTGGAGTGTTGGAGAGGTCACCGGGGAGCTGTTTTTT
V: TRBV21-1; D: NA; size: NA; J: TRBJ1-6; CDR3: CASSKPTGFGNNSPLHF; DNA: TGTGCCAGCAGCAAACCAACCGGGTTCGGTAATAATTCACCCCTCCACTTT
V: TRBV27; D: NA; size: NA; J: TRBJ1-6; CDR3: CASRASSGQGSSPLHF; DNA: TGTGCCAGCAGGGCCTCCTCTGGGCAGGGGTCTTCACCCCTCCACTTT
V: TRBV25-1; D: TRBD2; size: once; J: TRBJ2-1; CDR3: CASSRAAGVNEQFF; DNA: TGTGCCAGCAGTCGTGCAGCGGGGGTCAATGAGCAGTTCTTC
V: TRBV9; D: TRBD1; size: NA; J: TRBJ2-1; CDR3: CASSAVPRGTGGQNEQFF; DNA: TGTGCCAGCAGCGCTGTCCCCCGGGGGACAGGGGGCCAAAATGAGCAGTTCTTC
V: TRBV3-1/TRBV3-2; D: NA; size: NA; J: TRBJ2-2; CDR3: CASSQDFSGELFF; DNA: TGTGCCAGCAGCCAAGACTTCTCCGGGGAGCTGTTTTTT
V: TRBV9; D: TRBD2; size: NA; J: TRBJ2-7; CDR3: CASSVDPTSGSYGQYF; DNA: TGTGCCAGCAGCGTAGATCCGACTAGCGGGAGTTATGGGCAGTACTTC
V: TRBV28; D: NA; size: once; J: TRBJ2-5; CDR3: CASSFGETQYF; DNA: TGTGCCAGCAGTTTCGGGGAGACCCAGTACTTC
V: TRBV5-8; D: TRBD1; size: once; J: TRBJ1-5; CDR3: CASSLRDRNNQPQHF; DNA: TGTGCCAGCAGCCTCCGGGACAGAAATAATCAGCCCCAGCATTTT
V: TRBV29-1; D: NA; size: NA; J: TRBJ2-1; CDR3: CSAGRYASSYNEQFF; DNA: TGCAGCGCGGGAAGGTACGCGAGCTCCTACAATGAGCAGTTCTTC
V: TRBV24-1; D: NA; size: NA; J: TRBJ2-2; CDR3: CATRPGDTGELFF; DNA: TGTGCCACCAGACCGGGGGACACCGGGGAGCTGTTTTTT
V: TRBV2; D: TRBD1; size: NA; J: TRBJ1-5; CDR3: CASSEWDRADQPQHF; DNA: TGTGCCAGCAGTGAGTGGGACAGGGCGGATCAGCCCCAGCATTTT
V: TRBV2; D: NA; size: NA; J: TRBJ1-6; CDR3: CASSEGQRNSPLHF; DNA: TGTGCCAGCAGTGAAGGGCAGAGAAATTCACCCCTCCACTTT
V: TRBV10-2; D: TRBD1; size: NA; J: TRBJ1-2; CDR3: CASRGATGTPLNYGYTF; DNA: TGCGCCAGCCGGGGAGCGACAGGGACTCCGCTTAACTATGGCTACACCTTC
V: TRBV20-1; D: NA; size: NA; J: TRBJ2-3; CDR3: CSARGRDTQYF; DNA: TGCAGTGCTAGAGGCCGTGATACGCAGTATTTT
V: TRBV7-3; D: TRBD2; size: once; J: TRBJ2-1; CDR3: CASSPAGGSYNEQFF; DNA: TGTGCCAGCAGCCCAGCGGGAGGCTCCTACAATGAGCAGTTCTTC
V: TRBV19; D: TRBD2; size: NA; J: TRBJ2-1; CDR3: CASSIPGLAERYNEQFF; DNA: TGTGCCAGTAGTATTCCGGGACTAGCGGAGAGATACAATGAGCAGTTCTTC
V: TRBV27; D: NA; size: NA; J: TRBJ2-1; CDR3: CASRAGSYNEQFF; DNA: TGTGCCAGCAGGGCCGGATCCTACAATGAGCAGTTCTTC
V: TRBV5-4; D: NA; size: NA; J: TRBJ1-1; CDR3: CASSPGTRGGTEAFF; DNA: TGTGCCAGCAGTCCCGGGACACGGGGGGGTACTGAAGCTTTCTTT